This is a list of T cell receptor beta chains from one sample in a study of blood T cell repertoires in COVID-19. TCRdb's copy holds only in-frame clones and misses some; the assay was immunoSEQ multiplex PCR. The sample lists 55,000 to 90,000 clones; 86% were seen once. What was sequenced was peripheral blood. The receptors here all came from a woman aged 55-70 years with acute or convalescent COVID-19. CDR3s include the opening cysteine and the closing phenylalanine or tryptophan. Fields, in order: J gene, D gene, V gene, clone size, CDR3 protein, CDR3 DNA. D genes are given only for firm matches. Only some rows state a clone size, as once, few, many or a class for expanded clones.

J gene: TRBJ2-6; D gene: .; V gene: TRBV3-1/TRBV3-2; clone size: .; CDR3 protein: CASSQDTGSPGANVLTF; CDR3 DNA: TGTGCCAGCAGCCAAGATACAGGGTCTCCCGGGGCCAACGTCCTGACTTTC
J gene: TRBJ2-1; D gene: TRBD2; V gene: TRBV13; clone size: once; CDR3 protein: CASSLEASGGLSSYNEQFF; CDR3 DNA: TGTGCCAGCAGCTTAGAGGCGAGCGGGGGCCTCAGCTCCTACAATGAGCAGTTCTTC
J gene: TRBJ2-6; D gene: .; V gene: TRBV2; clone size: .; CDR3 protein: CASSESASSGANVLTF; CDR3 DNA: TGTGCCAGCAGTGAATCTGCGAGCTCTGGGGCCAACGTCCTGACTTTC
J gene: TRBJ1-1; D gene: TRBD1; V gene: TRBV3-1/TRBV3-2; clone size: .; CDR3 protein: CASSRVTGTGNTEAFF; CDR3 DNA: TGTGCCAGCAGCCGCGTCACCGGGACAGGCAACACTGAAGCTTTCTTT
J gene: TRBJ2-7; D gene: .; V gene: TRBV30; clone size: .; CDR3 protein: CAWSVGGRGQQYF; CDR3 DNA: TGTGCCTGGAGTGTAGGGGGACGAGGGCAGCAGTACTTC
J gene: TRBJ2-3; D gene: TRBD2; V gene: TRBV7-3; clone size: .; CDR3 protein: CASSRERGGGTDTQYF; CDR3 DNA: TGTGCCAGCAGCCGCGAGCGGGGGGGCGGCACAGATACGCAGTATTTT
J gene: TRBJ2-5; D gene: TRBD1; V gene: TRBV12-3/TRBV12-4; clone size: .; CDR3 protein: CASSLGQAGTQYF; CDR3 DNA: TGTGCCAGCAGTTTGGGACAGGCGGGGACCCAGTACTTC
J gene: TRBJ2-1; D gene: TRBD2; V gene: TRBV7-2; clone size: .; CDR3 protein: CASTPVAGGLNEQFF; CDR3 DNA: TGTGCCAGCACCCCTGTAGCGGGGGGGCTGAATGAGCAGTTCTTC
J gene: TRBJ1-5; D gene: .; V gene: TRBV16; clone size: .; CDR3 protein: CASSPTGDSNQPQHF; CDR3 DNA: TGTGCCAGCAGCCCGACAGGCGATAGCAATCAGCCCCAGCATTTT
J gene: TRBJ1-5; D gene: TRBD1; V gene: TRBV19; clone size: few; CDR3 protein: CASSIGTGGDQPQHF; CDR3 DNA: TGTGCCAGTAGTATTGGGACAGGGGGTGATCAGCCCCAGCATTTT
J gene: TRBJ1-3; D gene: TRBD1; V gene: TRBV11-2; clone size: .; CDR3 protein: CASSSVWDSRFSGNTIYF; CDR3 DNA: TGTGCCAGCAGCTCCGTTTGGGACAGCCGCTTCTCTGGAAACACCATATATTTT
J gene: TRBJ2-5; D gene: TRBD2; V gene: TRBV2; clone size: .; CDR3 protein: CASKKASGEETQYF; CDR3 DNA: TGTGCCAGCAAAAAGGCTAGCGGGGAAGAGACCCAGTACTTC
J gene: TRBJ1-5; D gene: .; V gene: TRBV12-3/TRBV12-4; clone size: .; CDR3 protein: CASRQGNQPQHF; CDR3 DNA: TGTGCCAGCAGACAGGGTAATCAGCCCCAGCATTTT
J gene: TRBJ2-1; D gene: TRBD2; V gene: TRBV19; clone size: .; CDR3 protein: CASSIGTSGGINEQFF; CDR3 DNA: TGTGCCAGTAGTATAGGCACTAGCGGGGGGATCAATGAGCAGTTCTTC
J gene: TRBJ2-7; D gene: .; V gene: TRBV7-9; clone size: .; CDR3 protein: CASRRQEAYEQYF; CDR3 DNA: TGTGCCAGCAGACGACAGGAAGCCTACGAGCAGTACTTC
J gene: TRBJ1-6; D gene: .; V gene: TRBV3-1/TRBV3-2; clone size: .; CDR3 protein: CASSQEQTGRSPLHF; CDR3 DNA: TGTGCCAGCAGCCAAGAACAAACAGGGCGTTCACCCCTCCACTTT
J gene: TRBJ1-5; D gene: TRBD1; V gene: TRBV5-1; clone size: .; CDR3 protein: CASSLGQGANQPQHF; CDR3 DNA: TGCGCCAGCAGCTTGGGACAGGGGGCCAATCAGCCCCAGCATTTT
J gene: TRBJ1-4; D gene: TRBD1; V gene: TRBV5-1; clone size: .; CDR3 protein: CASSQDRGGEKLFF; CDR3 DNA: TGCGCCAGCAGCCAGGACAGGGGGGGAGAAAAACTGTTTTTT
J gene: TRBJ2-1; D gene: TRBD2; V gene: TRBV4-2; clone size: .; CDR3 protein: CASSPSGVYNEQFF; CDR3 DNA: TGTGCCAGCAGTCCTAGCGGTGTCTACAATGAGCAGTTCTTC
J gene: TRBJ2-7; D gene: TRBD1; V gene: TRBV18; clone size: .; CDR3 protein: CASSPSGQDEQYF; CDR3 DNA: TGTGCCAGCTCACCCTCGGGACAGGACGAGCAGTACTTC
J gene: TRBJ1-2; D gene: .; V gene: TRBV6-5; clone size: .; CDR3 protein: CASSYFAGTNYGYTF; CDR3 DNA: TGTGCCAGCAGTTACTTCGCAGGGACAAACTATGGCTACACCTTC
J gene: TRBJ1-6; D gene: .; V gene: TRBV19; clone size: .; CDR3 protein: CASSPGEGPLHF; CDR3 DNA: TGTGCCAGTAGTCCGGGGGAAGGACCCCTCCACTTT
J gene: TRBJ2-1; D gene: TRBD1; V gene: TRBV19; clone size: .; CDR3 protein: CASSIAGTDYNEQFF; CDR3 DNA: TGTGCCAGTAGTATAGCCGGGACAGACTACAATGAGCAGTTCTTC
J gene: TRBJ1-5; D gene: .; V gene: TRBV3-1/TRBV3-2; clone size: .; CDR3 protein: CASSSQGQPQHF; CDR3 DNA: TGTGCCAGCAGCTCTCAGGGGCAGCCCCAGCATTTT
J gene: TRBJ2-3; D gene: .; V gene: TRBV11-2; clone size: few; CDR3 protein: CASSLRQGTDTQYF; CDR3 DNA: TGTGCCAGCAGCCTTCGACAGGGCACAGATACGCAGTATTTT
J gene: TRBJ2-1; D gene: TRBD1; V gene: TRBV7-3; clone size: .; CDR3 protein: CASSVIQGAEQFF; CDR3 DNA: TGTGCCAGCAGCGTCATACAGGGGGCTGAGCAGTTCTTC
J gene: TRBJ1-1; D gene: .; V gene: TRBV24-1; clone size: .; CDR3 protein: CATHDGGTEAFF; CDR3 DNA: TGTGCCACCCACGACGGGGGCACTGAAGCTTTCTTT
J gene: TRBJ1-5; D gene: TRBD1; V gene: TRBV28; clone size: .; CDR3 protein: CATVSLRQGNQPQHF; CDR3 DNA: TGTGCCACCGTAAGTCTGAGACAGGGAAATCAGCCCCAGCATTTT
J gene: TRBJ1-5; D gene: .; V gene: TRBV29-1; clone size: .; CDR3 protein: CSVAGMGNQPQHF; CDR3 DNA: TGCAGCGTTGCAGGGATGGGCAATCAGCCCCAGCATTTT
J gene: TRBJ1-2; D gene: .; V gene: TRBV6-1; clone size: .; CDR3 protein: CASSEGDIYGYTF; CDR3 DNA: TGTGCCAGCAGTGAGGGCGACATCTATGGCTACACCTTC
J gene: TRBJ1-1; D gene: .; V gene: TRBV7-2; clone size: .; CDR3 protein: CASSLFPAGEGTEAFF; CDR3 DNA: TGTGCCAGCAGCTTATTTCCTGCAGGGGAAGGAACTGAAGCTTTCTTT
J gene: TRBJ1-6; D gene: .; V gene: TRBV7-8; clone size: .; CDR3 protein: CASSYRGEQGSSYNSPLHF; CDR3 DNA: TGTGCCAGCAGCTATAGAGGGGAACAGGGAAGTTCCTATAATTCACCCCTCCACTTT
J gene: TRBJ2-3; D gene: TRBD1; V gene: TRBV27; clone size: .; CDR3 protein: CASSLSGTGFTDTQYF; CDR3 DNA: TGTGCCAGCAGTTTATCGGGGACAGGGTTCACAGATACGCAGTATTTT
J gene: TRBJ1-2; D gene: TRBD1; V gene: TRBV28; clone size: .; CDR3 protein: CASSSYRGNGYTF; CDR3 DNA: TGTGCCAGCAGTTCCTACAGGGGGAATGGCTACACCTTC
J gene: TRBJ2-2; D gene: .; V gene: TRBV7-3; clone size: .; CDR3 protein: CASSLSGRGTGELFF; CDR3 DNA: TGTGCCAGCAGCTTATCGGGGCGGGGCACCGGGGAGCTGTTTTTT
J gene: TRBJ1-1; D gene: .; V gene: TRBV4-1; clone size: .; CDR3 protein: CASSPLFRGRPEAFF; CDR3 DNA: TGCGCCAGCAGCCCGCTTTTCCGGGGAAGACCTGAAGCTTTCTTT
J gene: TRBJ2-4; D gene: .; V gene: TRBV7-8; clone size: .; CDR3 protein: CASSFTAQTAKNIQYF; CDR3 DNA: TGTGCCAGCAGCTTTACAGCCCAGACAGCCAAAAACATTCAGTACTTC
J gene: TRBJ1-2; D gene: .; V gene: TRBV29-1; clone size: .; CDR3 protein: CSVDMGGDPSYGYTF; CDR3 DNA: TGCAGCGTTGACATGGGGGGGGATCCTAGCTATGGCTACACCTTC
J gene: TRBJ1-6; D gene: .; V gene: TRBV5-5; clone size: .; CDR3 protein: CASSLAPRQDSPLHF; CDR3 DNA: TGTGCCAGCAGCTTGGCCCCCCGACAGGATTCACCCCTCCACTTT
J gene: TRBJ2-5; D gene: TRBD2; V gene: TRBV5-1; clone size: .; CDR3 protein: CASSATSAQETQYF; CDR3 DNA: TGCGCCAGCAGCGCCACTAGCGCCCAAGAGACCCAGTACTTC
J gene: TRBJ2-7; D gene: .; V gene: TRBV10-3; clone size: .; CDR3 protein: CAISEKTASSYEQYF; CDR3 DNA: TGTGCCATCAGTGAGAAAACCGCTAGCTCCTACGAGCAGTACTTC
J gene: TRBJ2-2; D gene: .; V gene: TRBV18; clone size: once; CDR3 protein: CASSPRERVSGELFF; CDR3 DNA: TGTGCCAGCTCACCCCGAGAACGAGTGTCCGGGGAGCTGTTTTTT
J gene: TRBJ2-3; D gene: .; V gene: TRBV18; clone size: .; CDR3 protein: CASSRAKSAADTQYF; CDR3 DNA: TGTGCCAGCTCACGGGCCAAAAGTGCCGCAGATACGCAGTATTTT
J gene: TRBJ2-7; D gene: .; V gene: TRBV2; clone size: .; CDR3 protein: CASRTDSYEQYF; CDR3 DNA: TGTGCCAGCCGGACAGACTCCTACGAGCAGTACTTC
J gene: TRBJ2-2; D gene: .; V gene: TRBV12-3/TRBV12-4; clone size: once; CDR3 protein: CASSLNTGELFF; CDR3 DNA: TGTGCCAGCAGTCTGAACACCGGGGAGCTGTTTTTT
J gene: TRBJ2-5; D gene: .; V gene: TRBV6-5; clone size: .; CDR3 protein: CASYGQDQETQYF; CDR3 DNA: TGTGCCAGCTATGGGCAGGACCAAGAGACCCAGTACTTC
J gene: TRBJ2-6; D gene: .; V gene: TRBV7-9; clone size: .; CDR3 protein: CASRLPRTNVLTF; CDR3 DNA: TGTGCCAGCAGACTCCCTAGGACCAACGTCCTGACTTTC
J gene: TRBJ1-1; D gene: .; V gene: TRBV3-1/TRBV3-2; clone size: .; CDR3 protein: CASSQEAPTEAFF; CDR3 DNA: TGTGCCAGCAGCCAAGAGGCACCCACTGAAGCTTTCTTT
J gene: TRBJ1-4; D gene: .; V gene: TRBV19; clone size: .; CDR3 protein: CASTRTGEFEKLFF; CDR3 DNA: TGTGCCAGTACCCGGACTGGAGAATTTGAAAAACTGTTTTTT
J gene: TRBJ2-1; D gene: .; V gene: TRBV27; clone size: .; CDR3 protein: CASSLSPALYRGTPGEQFF; CDR3 DNA: TGTGCCAGCAGTTTATCACCAGCGTTATATCGGGGAACCCCTGGGGAGCAGTTCTTC
J gene: TRBJ1-6; D gene: .; V gene: TRBV9; clone size: .; CDR3 protein: CASSVDPSSSYNSPLHF; CDR3 DNA: TGTGCCAGCAGCGTAGATCCCTCGAGCTCCTATAATTCACCCCTCCACTTT
J gene: TRBJ1-5; D gene: TRBD1; V gene: TRBV19; clone size: .; CDR3 protein: CASSPSQGEAQPQHF; CDR3 DNA: TGTGCCAGTAGTCCCTCCCAGGGGGAGGCGCAGCCCCAGCATTTT
J gene: TRBJ1-2; D gene: TRBD1; V gene: TRBV3-1/TRBV3-2; clone size: .; CDR3 protein: CASSQADRGNYGYTF; CDR3 DNA: TGTGCCAGCAGCCAAGCCGACAGGGGTAACTATGGCTACACCTTC
J gene: TRBJ2-3; D gene: .; V gene: TRBV2; clone size: .; CDR3 protein: CASSIAFGTDTQYF; CDR3 DNA: TGTGCCAGCAGTATAGCTTTCGGCACAGATACGCAGTATTTT
J gene: TRBJ1-1; D gene: .; V gene: TRBV27; clone size: .; CDR3 protein: CASSLSQWGDTEAFF; CDR3 DNA: TGTGCCAGCAGTTTATCCCAGTGGGGGGACACTGAAGCTTTCTTT
J gene: TRBJ2-7; D gene: TRBD2; V gene: TRBV5-4; clone size: .; CDR3 protein: CASSRRLAGGRTPYEQYF; CDR3 DNA: TGTGCCAGCAGCCGTCGACTAGCGGGGGGACGTACCCCCTACGAGCAGTACTTC
J gene: TRBJ2-1; D gene: .; V gene: TRBV15; clone size: few; CDR3 protein: CATSGDSANEQFF; CDR3 DNA: TGTGCCACCAGCGGCGACAGTGCAAATGAGCAGTTCTTC